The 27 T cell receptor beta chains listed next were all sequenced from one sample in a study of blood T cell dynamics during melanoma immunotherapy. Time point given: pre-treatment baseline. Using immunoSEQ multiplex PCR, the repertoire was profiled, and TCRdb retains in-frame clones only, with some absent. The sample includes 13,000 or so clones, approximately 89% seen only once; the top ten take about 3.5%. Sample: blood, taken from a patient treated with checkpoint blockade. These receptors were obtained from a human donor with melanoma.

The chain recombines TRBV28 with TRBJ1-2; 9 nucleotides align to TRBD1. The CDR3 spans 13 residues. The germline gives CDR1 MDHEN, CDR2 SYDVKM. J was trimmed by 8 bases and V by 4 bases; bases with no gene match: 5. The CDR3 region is CASSYGQGYGYTF. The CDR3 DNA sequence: TGTGCCAGCAGTTACGGACAGGGGTACGGCTACACCTTC.

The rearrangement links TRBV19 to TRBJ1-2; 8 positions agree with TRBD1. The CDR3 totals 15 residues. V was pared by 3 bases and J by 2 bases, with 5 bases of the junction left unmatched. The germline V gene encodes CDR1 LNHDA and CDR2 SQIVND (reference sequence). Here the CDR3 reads CASSMQGATNYGYTF. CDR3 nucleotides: TGTGCCAGTAGTATGCAGGGGGCCACGAACTATGGCTACACCTTC. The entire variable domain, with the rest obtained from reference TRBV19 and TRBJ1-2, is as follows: DGGITQSPKYLFRKEGQNVTLSCEQNLNHDAMYWYRQDPGQGLRLIYYSQIVNDFQKGDIAEGYSVSREKKESFPLTVTSAQKNPTAFYLCASSMQGATNYGYTFGSGTRLTVV.

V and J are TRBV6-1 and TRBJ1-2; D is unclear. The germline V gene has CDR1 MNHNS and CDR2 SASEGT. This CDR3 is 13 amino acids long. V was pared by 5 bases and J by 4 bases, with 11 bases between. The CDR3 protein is CASSTGKAYGYTF. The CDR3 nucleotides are TGTGCCAGCAGTACCGGGAAGGCCTATGGCTACACCTTC.

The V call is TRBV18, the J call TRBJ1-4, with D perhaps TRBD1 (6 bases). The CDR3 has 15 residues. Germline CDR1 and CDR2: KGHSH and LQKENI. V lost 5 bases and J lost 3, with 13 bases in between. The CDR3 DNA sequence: TGTGCCAGCTCAACTTCCCAGGGGCCTAATGAAAAACTGTTTTTT. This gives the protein CASSTSQGPNEKLFF.

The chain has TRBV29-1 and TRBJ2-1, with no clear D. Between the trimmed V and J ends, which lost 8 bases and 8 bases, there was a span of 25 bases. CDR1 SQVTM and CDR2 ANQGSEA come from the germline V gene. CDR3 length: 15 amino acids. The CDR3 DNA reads TGCAGCTCCTATAAACCCTGGTTGGATGTCGATGAGCAGTTCTTC. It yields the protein CSSYKPWLDVDEQFF.

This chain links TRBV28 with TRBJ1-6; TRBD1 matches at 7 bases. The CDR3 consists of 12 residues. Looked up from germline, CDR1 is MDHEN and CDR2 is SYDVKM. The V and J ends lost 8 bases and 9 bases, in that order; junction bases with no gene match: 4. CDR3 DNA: TGTGCCAGCGGGACAGCTTTTTCACCCCTCCACTTT. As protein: CASGTAFSPLHF.

The CDR3 region has the DNA TGCGCCAGCAGCTTGGAGGGGCACGGGGAGCTGTTTTTT. This translates into CASSLEGHGELFF. The chain uses TRBV5-1 and TRBJ2-2; tentatively, D is TRBD1 (5 bases). The ends were cut back, 0 bases at V and 7 bases at J, with 7 bases in the middle. The V gene's germline CDR1 is SGHRS and CDR2 YFSETQ. The CDR3 runs to 13 residues.

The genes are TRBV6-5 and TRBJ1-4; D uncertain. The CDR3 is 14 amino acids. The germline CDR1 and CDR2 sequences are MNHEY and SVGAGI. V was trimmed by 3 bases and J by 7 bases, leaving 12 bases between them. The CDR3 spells CASSYSEWGEKLFF. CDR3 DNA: TGTGCCAGCAGTTATTCCGAATGGGGTGAAAAACTGTTTTTT.

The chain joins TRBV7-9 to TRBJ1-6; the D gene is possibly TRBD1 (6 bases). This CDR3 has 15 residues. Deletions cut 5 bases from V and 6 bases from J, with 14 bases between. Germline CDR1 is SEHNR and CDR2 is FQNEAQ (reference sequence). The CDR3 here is CASSPRGGINSPLHF. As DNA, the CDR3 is TGTGCCAGCAGCCCGCGGGGGGGCATTAATTCACCCCTCCACTTT.

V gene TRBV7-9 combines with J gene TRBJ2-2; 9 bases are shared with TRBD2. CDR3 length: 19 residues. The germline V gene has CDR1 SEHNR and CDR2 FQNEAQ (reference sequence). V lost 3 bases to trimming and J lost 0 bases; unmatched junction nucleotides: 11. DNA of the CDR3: TGTGCCAGCAGCTTTCGCGCTAGCGGGATTGTAGCGAACACCGGGGAGCTGTTTTTT. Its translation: CASSFRASGIVANTGELFF. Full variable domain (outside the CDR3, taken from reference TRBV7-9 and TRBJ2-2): DTGVSQNPRHKITKRGQNVTFRCDPISEHNRLYWYRQTLGQGPEFLTYFQNEAQLEKSRLLSDRFSAERPKGSFSTLEIQRTEQGDSAMYLCASSFRASGIVANTGELFFGEGSRLTVL.

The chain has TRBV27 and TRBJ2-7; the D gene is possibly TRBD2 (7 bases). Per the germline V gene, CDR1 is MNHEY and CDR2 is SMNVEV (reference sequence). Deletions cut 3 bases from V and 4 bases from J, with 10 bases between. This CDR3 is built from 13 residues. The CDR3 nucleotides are TGTGCCAGCAGTTTCGGGGGGCTATACGAGCAGTACTTC. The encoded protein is CASSFGGLYEQYF.

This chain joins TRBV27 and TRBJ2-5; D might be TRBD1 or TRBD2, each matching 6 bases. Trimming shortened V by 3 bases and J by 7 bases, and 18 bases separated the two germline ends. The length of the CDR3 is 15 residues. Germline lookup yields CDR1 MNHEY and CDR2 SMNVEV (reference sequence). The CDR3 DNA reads TGTGCCAGCAGTTTGACAGGACTATACCCGGGGACCCAGTACTTC. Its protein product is CASSLTGLYPGTQYF.

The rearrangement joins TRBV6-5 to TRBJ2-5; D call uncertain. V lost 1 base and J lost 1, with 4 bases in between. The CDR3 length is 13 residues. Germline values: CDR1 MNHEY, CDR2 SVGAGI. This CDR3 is CASSYYLQETQYF. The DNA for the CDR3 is TGTGCCAGCAGTTACTATCTCCAAGAGACCCAGTACTTC.

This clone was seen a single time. This CDR3 is CASSLGGGETQYF. As DNA, the CDR3 is TGCGCCAGCAGCTTGGGCGGGGGAGAGACCCAGTACTTC. The chain couples TRBV5-1 to TRBJ2-5; 7 bases map to TRBD2. Trimming took 0 bases from V and 4 from J; bases not matched to a gene: 0. CDR1 and CDR2 (germline): SGHRS, YFSETQ. CDR3 length equals 13 residues.

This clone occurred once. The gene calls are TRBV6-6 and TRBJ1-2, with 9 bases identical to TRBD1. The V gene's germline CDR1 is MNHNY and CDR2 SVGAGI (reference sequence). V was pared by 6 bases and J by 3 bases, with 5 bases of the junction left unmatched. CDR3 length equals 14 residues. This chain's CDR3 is CASSWDRDYYGYTF. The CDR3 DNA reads TGTGCCAGCAGCTGGGACAGGGATTACTATGGCTACACCTTC.

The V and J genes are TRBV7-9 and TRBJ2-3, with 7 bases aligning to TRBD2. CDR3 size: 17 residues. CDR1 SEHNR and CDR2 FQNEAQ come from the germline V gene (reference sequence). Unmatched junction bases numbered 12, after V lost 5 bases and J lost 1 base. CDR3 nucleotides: TGTGCCAGCAGCATCTCCTCCGCGGGGGTTGGCACAGATACGCAGTATTTT. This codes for CASSISSAGVGTDTQYF.

The CDR3, as DNA: TGTGCCAGCAGCCGAAGGACTAGCGGGATTTACAATGAGCAGTTCTTC. Its translation: CASSRRTSGIYNEQFF. This chain uses TRBV7-2 with TRBJ2-1, with 12 bases identical to TRBD2. The CDR3 consists of 16 residues. The germline V gene encodes CDR1 SGHTA and CDR2 FQGNSA. V lost 5 bases and J lost 4; bases outside the gene matches: 6. The variable domain in full, with the rest retrieved from reference TRBV7-2 and TRBJ2-1, is GAGVSQSPSNKVTEKGKDVELRCDPISGHTALYWYRQSLGQGLEFLIYFQGNSAPDKSGLPSDRFSAERTGGSVSTLTIQRTQQEDSAVYLCASSRRTSGIYNEQFFGPGTRLTVL.

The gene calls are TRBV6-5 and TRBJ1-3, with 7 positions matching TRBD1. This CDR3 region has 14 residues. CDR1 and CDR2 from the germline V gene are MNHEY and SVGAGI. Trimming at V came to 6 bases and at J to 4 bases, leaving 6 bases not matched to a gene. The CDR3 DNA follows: TGTGCCAGCAGCTCAAACAGGGGAGGAAACACCATATATTTT. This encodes CASSSNRGGNTIYF.

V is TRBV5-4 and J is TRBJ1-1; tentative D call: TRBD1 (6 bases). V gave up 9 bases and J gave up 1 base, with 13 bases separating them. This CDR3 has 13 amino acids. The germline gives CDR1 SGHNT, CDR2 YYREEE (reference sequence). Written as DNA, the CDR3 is TGTGCCAACTCAGGGGCCCCGAACACTGAAGCTTTCTTT. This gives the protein CANSGAPNTEAFF.

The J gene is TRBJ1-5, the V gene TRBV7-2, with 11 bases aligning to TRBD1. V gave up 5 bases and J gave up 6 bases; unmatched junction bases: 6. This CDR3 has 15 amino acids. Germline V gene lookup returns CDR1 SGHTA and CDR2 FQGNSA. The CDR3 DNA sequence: TGTGCCAGCAGCGCCGGGACAGGGGGGGGTCAGCCCCAGCATTTT. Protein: CASSAGTGGGQPQHF.

The CDR3 is CASSLILDTYNEQFF. CDR3 in DNA: TGTGCCAGCAGCTTAATCTTAGATACCTACAATGAGCAGTTCTTC. V is TRBV7-9 and J is TRBJ2-1; D is uncertain. The V end was cut by 2 bases, the J end by 2 bases, with 10 bases between. Per the germline V gene, CDR1 is SEHNR and CDR2 is FQNEAQ (reference sequence). This CDR3 spans 15 amino acids.

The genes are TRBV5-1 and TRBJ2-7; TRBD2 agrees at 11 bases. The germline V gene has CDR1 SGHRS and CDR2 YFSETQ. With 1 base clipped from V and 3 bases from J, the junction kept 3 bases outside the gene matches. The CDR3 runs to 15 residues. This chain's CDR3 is CASSLTSGSGYEQYF. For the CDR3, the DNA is TGCGCCAGCAGCTTGACTAGCGGGAGCGGCTACGAGCAGTACTTC.

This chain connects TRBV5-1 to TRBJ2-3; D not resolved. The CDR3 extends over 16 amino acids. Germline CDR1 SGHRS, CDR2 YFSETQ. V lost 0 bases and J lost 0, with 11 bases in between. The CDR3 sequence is CASSLAVWGSTDTQYF. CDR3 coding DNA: TGCGCCAGCAGCTTGGCGGTATGGGGAAGCACAGATACGCAGTATTTT.

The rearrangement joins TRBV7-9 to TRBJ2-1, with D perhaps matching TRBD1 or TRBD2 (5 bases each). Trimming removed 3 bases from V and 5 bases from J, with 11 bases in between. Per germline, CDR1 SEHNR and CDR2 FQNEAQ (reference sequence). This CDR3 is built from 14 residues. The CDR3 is CASSFLGDDNEQFF. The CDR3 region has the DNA TGTGCCAGCAGCTTTCTGGGGGATGACAATGAGCAGTTCTTC.

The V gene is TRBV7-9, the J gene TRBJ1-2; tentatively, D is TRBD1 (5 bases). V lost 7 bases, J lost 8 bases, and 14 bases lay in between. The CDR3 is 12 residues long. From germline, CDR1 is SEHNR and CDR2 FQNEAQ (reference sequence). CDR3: CASTRQSGGYTF. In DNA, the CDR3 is TGTGCCAGCACCCGACAGTCGGGGGGCTACACCTTC. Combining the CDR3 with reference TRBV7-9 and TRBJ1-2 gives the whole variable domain DTGVSQNPRHKITKRGQNVTFRCDPISEHNRLYWYRQTLGQGPEFLTYFQNEAQLEKSRLLSDRFSAERPKGSFSTLEIQRTEQGDSAMYLCASTRQSGGYTFGSGTRLTVV.

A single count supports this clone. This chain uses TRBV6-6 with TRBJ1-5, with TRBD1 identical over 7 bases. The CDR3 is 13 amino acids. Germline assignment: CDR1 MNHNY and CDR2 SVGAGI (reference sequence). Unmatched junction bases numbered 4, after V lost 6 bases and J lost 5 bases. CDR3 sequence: CASSRDRDQPQHF. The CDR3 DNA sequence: TGTGCCAGCAGCCGCGACAGGGATCAGCCCCAGCATTTT.

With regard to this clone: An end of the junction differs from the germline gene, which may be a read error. CDR3 sequence (DNA): TGTGCCGGTAGTAAGCGGGACGGACTAGCGAGCGGCTACAATGAGCAGTTCTTC. It encodes CAGSKRDGLASGYNEQFF. The chain has TRBV19 and TRBJ2-1; 9 bases align to TRBD2. Germline V gene sequence: CDR1 LNHDA, CDR2 SQIVND (reference sequence). This CDR3 spans 18 amino acids.